This T cell receptor (beta chain) was sequenced in a study of control samples from healthy donors and cancer patients. Trimming cost V 0 bases and J 0 bases, with 9 bases left between them. Germline CDR1 is LGHNA and CDR2 is YSLEER. This CDR3 contains 16 residues. The table came from immunoSEQ multiplex PCR; TCRdb's copy has only in-frame clones and leaves some out. The sample consists of about 160,000 clones, approximately 90% of them appearing once. Sequencing was performed on blood. V and J are TRBV4-3 and TRBJ2-1, with no clear D. This clonotype was sampled from a woman aged 25 to 39 in good health. The CDR3 loop reads CASSQDWSVSYNEQFF. DNA for the CDR3: TGCGCCAGCAGCCAAGATTGGTCGGTCTCCTACAATGAGCAGTTCTTC.